Below, 7 T cell receptor beta chains from the same sample are listed, as sequenced in a study of somatic mutations in cytotoxic T cells in rheumatoid arthritis. Some clones are missing from TCRdb's copy, which holds only in-frame ones; the method was immunoSEQ multiplex PCR. Among some 30,000 clones listed, approximately 86% were seen once. Sequencing was carried out using CD8+ T cells sorted from blood. The receptors here all came from an adult with rheumatoid arthritis.

The chain links TRBV2 to TRBJ1-5; 10 bases are shared with TRBD1. Germline CDR1 SNHLY, CDR2 FYNNEI. This CDR3 spans 14 amino acids. Losses at the gene ends were 4 bases for V and 6 bases for J; bases not matched to a gene: 3. CDR3 amino acids: CASSVGQGGQPQHF. As DNA, the CDR3 is TGTGCCAGCAGTGTCGGACAGGGGGGTCAGCCCCAGCATTTT.

The chain combines TRBV15 with TRBJ1-5; a possible D gene is TRBD1 (5 bases). Trimming left V 0 bases short and J 3 bases short, with 9 bases between. CDR1 and CDR2 (germline): LNHNV, YYDKDF (reference sequence). This CDR3 has 15 amino acids. CDR3 in DNA: TGTGCCACCAGCAGAGATATGGGGCACAATCAGCCCCAGCATTTT. The encoded protein is CATSRDMGHNQPQHF.

The chain employs TRBV6-5 and TRBJ1-1; 7 bases agree with TRBD1. V was clipped by 5 bases and J by 0 bases; unmatched bases: 3. This CDR3 is built from 14 residues. Germline CDR1 reads MNHEY; CDR2 reads SVGAGI. As DNA, the CDR3 is TGTGCCAGCAGTAGGGGGACAGTGAACACTGAAGCTTTCTTT. As protein: CASSRGTVNTEAFF.

This clone was counted a few times. The V gene is TRBV13, the J gene TRBJ2-7, with TRBD2 identical over 7 bases. CDR1 is PRHDT and CDR2 is FYEKMQ in the germline V gene (reference sequence). J was trimmed by 12 bases and V by 5 bases; bases with no gene match: 10. The CDR3 covers 12 residues. CDR3 protein: CASSQGLGPAYF. DNA for the CDR3: TGTGCCAGCAGCCAAGGACTAGGCCCGGCGTACTTC.

The gene calls are TRBV30 and TRBJ1-1, with D possibly being TRBD1 (5 bases). The V end lost 1 base, the J end lost 0 bases, and 15 bases lay between the germline ends. Germline CDR1 reads GTSNPN; CDR2 reads SVGIG (reference sequence). The length of the CDR3 is 16 residues. The CDR3 DNA follows: TGTGCCTGGAGTGACCCCCGACAGACTTTGAACACTGAAGCTTTCTTT. It specifies CAWSDPRQTLNTEAFF.

In its sample, this clone is medium-sized. The CDR3 region is CASSEAGSSYEQYF. CDR3 nucleotides: TGTGCCAGCTCAGAAGCAGGGAGCTCCTACGAGCAGTACTTC. V and J are TRBV18 and TRBJ2-7, with D tentatively TRBD1 or TRBD2 (5 bases each). Germline CDR1 and CDR2: KGHSH and LQKENI. The CDR3 sequence is 14 residues long. The V end was cut by 5 bases, the J end by 0 bases, with 11 bases between.

CDR3 coding DNA: TGTGCCAGCAGCTTAGTACGAAACACCGGGGAGCTGTTTTTT. It encodes CASSLVRNTGELFF. The chain is built from TRBV7-9 and TRBJ2-2; no definite D call. Germline V gives CDR1 SEHNR, CDR2 FQNEAQ (reference sequence). The length of the CDR3 is 14 residues. Trimming removed 1 base at V and 2 bases at J, with 5 bases between.